The T cell receptor (beta chain) described here comes from a study of blood T cell repertoires in COVID-19. Across the study: Specimens from acute and convalescent COVID-19 originated in the United States, Italy and Spain.

A Seattle source enrolled patients during active infection and followed them longitudinally. V shed 6 bases and J 4 bases; nucleotides not matched to a gene: 14. Per germline, CDR1 LNHDA and CDR2 SQIVND (reference sequence). There are 16 residues in the CDR3. Here immunoSEQ multiplex PCR was the method, and the copy in TCRdb shows in-frame clones only, minus some. The sample records more than 150,000 clones, around 94% being singletons. The sequencing sample was made of peripheral blood. This sequence was found in a man aged 25-45 years with COVID-19, enrolled during active disease. The chain carries TRBV19 and TRBJ1-2; 7 bases align to TRBD1. CDR3: CASSLHPGQTLYGYTF. The CDR3 DNA follows: TGTGCCAGTAGCCTTCATCCGGGACAGACCCTCTATGGCTACACCTTC.